The source of this TCR beta chain is a study of shared clonotypes between healthy human individuals. TCRdb keeps only in-frame clones here, not all; method: immunoSEQ multiplex PCR. The data show about 1.4 million clones, roughly 96% seen once. Trimming took 5 bases from V and 4 from J; bases not matched to a gene: 3. Germline-derived CDR1 and CDR2 are SGHTA and FQGTGA. The CDR3 consists of 15 residues. The receptor comes from a young man in good health. The rearrangement uses TRBV7-3 and TRBJ2-7; 15 positions match TRBD2. Material: naive CD4+ T cells sorted from blood. The subset here: CD45RA+ positively selected. The CDR3 is CASSTGLAGGYEQYF. The CDR3 region has the DNA TGTGCCAGCAGCACTGGACTAGCGGGAGGGTACGAGCAGTACTTC.